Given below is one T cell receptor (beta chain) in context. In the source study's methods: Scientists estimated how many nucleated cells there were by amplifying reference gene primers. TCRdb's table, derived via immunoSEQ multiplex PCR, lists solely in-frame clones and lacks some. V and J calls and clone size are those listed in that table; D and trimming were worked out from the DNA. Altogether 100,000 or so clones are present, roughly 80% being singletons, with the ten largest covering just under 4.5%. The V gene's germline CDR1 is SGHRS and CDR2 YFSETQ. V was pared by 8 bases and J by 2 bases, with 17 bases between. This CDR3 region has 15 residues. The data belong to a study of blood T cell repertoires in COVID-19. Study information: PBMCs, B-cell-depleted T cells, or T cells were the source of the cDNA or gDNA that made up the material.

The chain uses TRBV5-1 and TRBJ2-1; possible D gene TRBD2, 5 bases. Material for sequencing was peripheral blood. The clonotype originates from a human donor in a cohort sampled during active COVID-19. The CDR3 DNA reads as TGCGCCAGTTTCCCCGGGTCGGAGGCCTACAATGAGCAGTTCTTC. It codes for CASFPGSEAYNEQFF. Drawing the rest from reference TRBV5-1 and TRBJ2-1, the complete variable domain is KAGVTQTPRYLIKTRGQQVTLSCSPISGHRSVSWYQQTPGQGLQFLFEYFSETQRNKGNFPGRFSGRQFSNSRSEMNVSTLELGDSALYLCASFPGSEAYNEQFFGPGTRLTVL.